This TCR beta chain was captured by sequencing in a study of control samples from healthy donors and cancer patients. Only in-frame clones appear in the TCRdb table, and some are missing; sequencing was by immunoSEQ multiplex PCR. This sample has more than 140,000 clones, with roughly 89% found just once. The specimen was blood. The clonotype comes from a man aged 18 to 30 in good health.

The CDR3 nucleotides are TGTGCCAGCAGTGAAGCGCCATCGGGGGCTCAGTACTTC. It encodes CASSEAPSGAQYF. This chain joins TRBV6-1 and TRBJ2-4; D may correspond to TRBD1 or TRBD2 (6 bases each). This CDR3 has 13 residues. CDR1 and CDR2 (germline): MNHNS, SASEGT. V lost 0 bases and J lost 12, with 12 bases in between.